A single sample gave rise to the 27 T cell receptor beta chains below, sequenced in a study of T cells in women clearing cervical HPV infection (dated by TCRdb to 2016 to 2019). The library came from the immunoSEQ multiplex PCR assay. This is the immuneACCESS table as TCRdb keeps it, with only in-frame sequences that have V and J called. A part of the clones is gone; compared with another copy, unresolved V genes explain less than half, and the rest is unexplained. The sample has under 45,000 clones on record. The biggest ten clones account for around 4.7% of the sample. Sequences were obtained from blood buffy coat. These receptors originate from a woman between 18 and 70 years old with a cervical HPV16 infection that either progressed to CIN3+ or cleared (not recorded which).

Concerning this clone itself: The DNA ends 3 residues before the CDR3 does, and the rest of the CDR3 is filled in from the germline J gene. The chain couples TRBV27 to TRBJ2-5, with 9 bases aligning to TRBD2. The CDR3 length is 16 residues. Germline lookup yields CDR1 MNHEY and CDR2 SMNVEV (reference sequence). The trim removed 6 bases at V and 2 bases at J, leaving 10 bases unmatched. The CDR3 protein is CASRILLAGGQETQYF. The CDR3 DNA, read in part, is TGTGCCAGCAGAATCCTCCTTGCGGGGGGGCAAGAGACC.

Notes on this clone: The read ends 3 residues early relative to the CDR3; the germline J gene fills the gap. V and J are TRBV7-9 and TRBJ2-5, with D perhaps TRBD1 (6 bases). The V gene's germline CDR1 is SEHNR and CDR2 FQNEAQ (reference sequence). V dropped 5 bases and J dropped 0 bases, with 10 bases sitting between them. The CDR3 length is 14 residues. This chain's CDR3 is CASSPGQYQETQYF. The CDR3 bases that were read are TGTGCCAGCAGCCCAGGACAGTACCAAGAGACC.

In the case of this clone: The read ends 3 residues before the CDR3 terminus; that terminus is restored from the germline J gene. The rearrangement joins TRBV5-8 to TRBJ2-2; TRBD1 matches 10 bases. With V trimmed by 4 bases and J by 5 bases, 5 bases remained unmatched. CDR3 length: 15 residues. In germline, CDR1 is SGHTS, CDR2 YDEGEE. The CDR3 bases that were read are TGTGCCAGCAGCCCGAGGACAGGGGGTACCGGGGAG. Its translation: CASSPRTGGTGE. The CDR3 in its entirety is CASSPRTGGTGELFF. Supplemented by reference TRBV5-8 and TRBJ2-2, the full variable domain reads EAGVTQSPTHLIKTRGQQATLRCSPISGHTSVYWYQQALGLGLQFLLWYDEGEERNRGNFPPRFSGRQFPNYSSELNVNALELEDSALYLCASSPRTGGTGELFFGEGSRLTVL.

Points on this clone: The read terminates 3 residues ahead of where the CDR3 ends, so the germline J gene completes it. The chain uses TRBV5-5 and TRBJ1-1, with D perhaps TRBD1 (6 bases). CDR1 and CDR2 from the germline V gene are SGHKS and YYEKEE (reference sequence). Trimming took 2 bases from V and 3 from J, leaving 14 bases between them. This CDR3 has 15 amino acids. The CDR3 spells CASSFTGGGYTEAFF. CDR3 DNA, as far as it was read: TGTGCCAGCAGCTTCACGGGGGGCGGCTACACTGAA.

Details on this clone: The read comes to an end 3 residues before the CDR3 does, leaving the germline J gene to fill in the end. The chain has TRBV11-1 and TRBJ1-3, with a tentative D call TRBD1 (6 bases). Trimming stripped 5 bases from V and 0 bases from J, with 11 bases between. Germline CDR1 is SGHAT and CDR2 is FQDESV (reference sequence). The CDR3 contains 15 residues. CDR3: CASSPDRYSGNTIYF. The sequenced part of the CDR3 DNA is TGTGCCAGCAGCCCGGACAGATACTCTGGAAACACC. The full variable domain, with the rest looked up from reference TRBV11-1 and TRBJ1-3, is EAEVAQSPRYKITEKSQAVAFWCDPISGHATLYWYRQILGQGPELLVQFQDESVVDDSQLPKDRFSAERLKGVDSTLKIQPAELGDSAMYLCASSPDRYSGNTIYFGEGSWLTVV.

Of note for this clone: One junction end does not reproduce the germline sequence, and a read error may be involved. The missing CDR3 end, 3 residues past where the read stops, is filled in from the germline J gene. The rearrangement uses TRBV28 and TRBJ2-3; D may be TRBD1 (5 bases). The CDR3 sequence is 11 residues long. Germline V gives CDR1 MDHEN, CDR2 SYDVKM. CDR3 DNA, as far as it was read: TGTGCCAGCAGTTTCACAGGTACG. This translates into CASSFTGT. The full CDR3 protein reads CASSFTGTQYF.

Notes on this clone: The sequenced fragment ends 3 residues before the CDR3 boundary, so the rest is inferred from the germline J gene. The J gene is TRBJ2-3, the V gene TRBV23-1, with TRBD1 as a possible D gene (6 bases). TRBV23-1 is labeled an ORF, and its function is uncertain. CDR3 length equals 15 residues. V lost 2 bases, J lost 4 bases, and 13 bases lay in between. The sequenced part of the CDR3 DNA is TGCGCCAGCAGTCAAGGCAGGGGAGCTTCAGATACG. This sequence encodes CASSQGRGASDT. The whole CDR3 sequence is CASSQGRGASDTQYF.

Of note for this clone: The read falls 3 residues short of the CDR3 end, and the missing part is taken from the germline J gene. The chain employs TRBV29-1 and TRBJ1-1; 7 nucleotides match TRBD1. V gave up 7 bases and J gave up 4 bases; unmatched junction bases: 12. Germline V gene lookup returns CDR1 SQVTM and CDR2 ANQGSEA. This CDR3 is built from 14 residues. CDR3 DNA (partial): TGCAGCGGCATAAGTCAGGGGGGAGGCACTGAA. Amino acids: CSGISQGGGTE. From start to end, the CDR3 is CSGISQGGGTEAFF.

Points on this clone: The CDR3 end is not reached by the read, which stops 3 residues before it; the germline J gene fills it in. The rearrangement uses TRBV4-1 and TRBJ2-3; maybe TRBD2 (6 bases). The CDR3 runs 14 residues. V lost 5 bases and J lost 5, with 14 bases in between. Germline assignment: CDR1 MGHRA and CDR2 YSYEKL. CDR3 DNA (partial): TGCGCCAGCAGCAGGCGGGGACCAGAAGATACG. Amino acid sequence: CASSRRGPEDT. The entire CDR3 is CASSRRGPEDTQYF.

With regard to this clone: The read falls 3 residues short of the CDR3 end, and the missing part is taken from the germline J gene. V and J are TRBV20-1 and TRBJ1-4, with 8 positions matching TRBD1. This CDR3 spans 14 amino acids. Germline V gives CDR1 DFQATT, CDR2 SNEGSKA (reference sequence). V dropped 5 bases and J dropped 7; count of bases not matched to a gene: 9. This chain's CDR3 is CSAPKQGVGEKLFF. CDR3 DNA (partial): TGCAGTGCTCCCAAACAGGGGGTCGGTGAAAAA.

On this clone: Read data end 3 residues before the CDR3 end; the end is taken from the germline J gene. The chain couples TRBV20-1 to TRBJ2-7, with 9 bases that match TRBD2. The CDR3 has 16 amino acids. J lost 0 bases, V lost 1 base, and 7 bases had no gene match. In germline, CDR1 is DFQATT, CDR2 SNEGSKA (reference sequence). CDR3 DNA, as far as it was read: TGCAGTGCTAGAGTAGCGGGGGCCCTGAGCTCCTACGAG. Amino acids: CSARVAGALSSYE. The whole CDR3 reads CSARVAGALSSYEQYF.

Here the CDR3 reads CASSLSIMNTEAFF. CDR3 bases read: TGTGCCAGCAGCTTGAGCATAATGAACACTGAA. The chain has TRBV11-2 and TRBJ1-1, with D uncertain. The read halts 3 residues ahead of the CDR3 end, with the missing end drawn from the germline J gene. The germline V gene encodes CDR1 SGHAT and CDR2 FQNNGV. Trimming left V 3 bases short and J 0 bases short, with 8 bases between. The CDR3 sequence is 14 residues long.

CDR3 in amino acids: CASSERGTQYF. Incomplete CDR3 DNA: TGTGCCAGCAGTGAGAGAGGGACC. The chain recombines TRBV6-1 with TRBJ2-5, with no clear D. Read coverage stops 3 residues before the CDR3 terminus; the germline J gene supplies the remainder. Germline CDR1 reads MNHNS; CDR2 reads SASEGT. Trimming shortened V by 3 bases and J by 7 bases, and 6 bases separated the two germline ends. This CDR3 is 11 amino acids long.

To note about this clone: The read halts 3 residues ahead of the CDR3 end, with the missing end drawn from the germline J gene. V usage is TRBV7-9 and J usage is TRBJ1-2; D is perhaps TRBD1 (5 bases). The CDR3 sequence is 15 residues long. V lost 2 bases and J 4 bases, leaving 14 bases between the germline ends. Germline V gene data show CDR1 as SEHNR and CDR2 as FQNEAQ (reference sequence). The CDR3 loop is CASSLRGAGGYGYTF. The CDR3 bases that were read are TGTGCCAGCAGCTTAAGAGGGGCCGGAGGCTATGGC.

Comment on this clone: The read terminates 3 residues ahead of where the CDR3 ends, so the germline J gene completes it. The sample has other DNA sequences that encode this CDR3 too. The chain combines TRBV7-9 with TRBJ1-2; the D gene is possibly TRBD1 (6 bases). Germline values: CDR1 SEHNR, CDR2 FQNEAQ (reference sequence). Trimming pared 6 bases from V and 7 bases from J, leaving 12 bases between. The CDR3 sequence is 12 residues long. The CDR3: CASSFNRAGYTF. CDR3 DNA, as far as it was read: TGTGCCAGCAGTTTTAACAGGGCTGGC.

A note on this clone: The read finishes 3 residues shy of the CDR3 end, and the germline J gene is used to complete it. The chain joins TRBV5-1 to TRBJ2-1, with D possibly matching TRBD1 (5 bases). The germline V and J ends were trimmed by 0 bases and 8 bases, with 9 bases remaining between them. CDR1 is SGHRS, CDR2 YFSETQ, per germline. This CDR3 spans 13 amino acids. The CDR3 here is CASSLVGVDEQFF. The sequenced CDR3 bases are TGCGCCAGCAGCTTGGTAGGGGTTGATGAG.

On this clone: The read falls 3 residues short of the CDR3 end, and the missing part is taken from the germline J gene. The V gene is TRBV9, the J gene TRBJ1-6; D remains unclear. Germline V gene data show CDR1 as SGDLS and CDR2 as YYNGEE. The V end lost 0 bases, the J end lost 8 bases, and 9 bases lay between the germline ends. CDR3 size: 14 residues. The CDR3 sequence: CASSVGGFDSPLHF. Incomplete CDR3 DNA: TGTGCCAGCAGCGTAGGAGGGTTTGATTCACCC.

With respect to this clone: Its ends do not fully match the called genes, so a read error is possible. The DNA ends 3 residues before the CDR3 does, and the rest of the CDR3 is filled in from the germline J gene. The chain uses TRBV6-1 and TRBJ1-1; TRBD1 matches at 8 bases. Germline V gene sequence: CDR1 MNHNS, CDR2 SASEGT. This CDR3 comprises 16 residues. The CDR3 sequence is CASGERQGNMNTEAFF. The sequenced part of the CDR3 DNA is TGTGCCAGCGGTGAACGACAGGGGAACATGAACACTGAA.

On this clone itself: The read comes to an end 3 residues before the CDR3 does, leaving the germline J gene to fill in the end. This chain uses TRBV20-1 with TRBJ2-5, with TRBD2 as a possible D gene (6 bases). This CDR3 spans 15 amino acids. Per germline, CDR1 DFQATT and CDR2 SNEGSKA (reference sequence). The V end lost 3 bases, the J end lost 1 base, and 15 bases lay between the germline ends. The CDR3 sequence: CSASPFGGSQETQYF. The CDR3 bases that were read are TGCAGTGCTAGCCCCTTTGGGGGGAGCCAAGAGACC.

Notes on this clone: The CDR3 end lies 3 residues beyond the end of the read and is filled in from the germline J gene. This chain joins TRBV7-2 and TRBJ2-2, with a weak D call TRBD1 (6 bases). The CDR3 loop spans 14 amino acids. The ends were cut back, 5 bases at V and 7 bases at J, with 14 bases in the middle. CDR1 and CDR2 (germline): SGHTA, FQGNSA. The CDR3 reads CASSPTGYDGELFF. The CDR3 DNA, read in part, is TGTGCCAGCAGCCCTACAGGGTATGACGGGGAG.

Comments on this clone: The CDR3 goes on 3 residues after the read ends, and that part is filled in from the germline J gene. The gene calls are TRBV7-3 and TRBJ2-1; 11 positions match TRBD2. Germline V gene sequence: CDR1 SGHTA, CDR2 FQGTGA. This CDR3 has 17 residues. Germline trimming cut 2 bases from V and 6 bases from J; bases unmatched to any gene: 9. The CDR3 sequence is CASSLVGSGGAVNEQFF. The covered CDR3 bases are TGTGCCAGCAGCTTAGTAGGTAGCGGGGGGGCTGTCAATGAG. Filled out from reference TRBV7-3 and TRBJ2-1, the complete variable domain reads GAGVSQTPSNKVTEKGKYVELRCDPISGHTALYWYRQSLGQGPEFLIYFQGTGAADDSGLPNDRFFAVRPEGSVSTLKIQRTERGDSAVYLCASSLVGSGGAVNEQFFGPGTRLTVL.

As regards this clone: The read is 3 residues too short to cover the CDR3 end, so that end is filled in from the germline J gene. The V gene is TRBV18, the J gene TRBJ1-1; 8 nucleotides agree with TRBD1. The CDR3 is 13 residues long. Germline assignment: CDR1 KGHSH and CDR2 LQKENI. The ends lost 3 bases at V and 3 bases at J; junction bases unmatched: 0. The CDR3 region is CASSPGQDTEAFF. CDR3 DNA (partial): TGTGCCAGCTCACCGGGACAGGACACTGAA.

In the case of this clone: The sequence runs out 3 residues before the end of the CDR3; the remainder is reconstructed from the germline J gene. The chain uses TRBV12-3 or TRBV12-4 and TRBJ2-2, with D possibly matching TRBD1 (6 bases). The CDR3 extends over 15 amino acids. V shed 2 bases and J shed 3 bases, with 10 bases lying between them. CDR3 DNA, as far as it was read: TGTGCCAGCAGTTTATCCAGGGGCCACACCGGGGAG. Protein product: CASSLSRGHTGE. The entire CDR3 sequence reads CASSLSRGHTGELFF.

Points on this clone: From the germline J gene comes the end of the CDR3, since the read stops 3 residues before it. The chain has TRBV5-1 and TRBJ2-5; 11 bases fit TRBD2. Germline lookup yields CDR1 SGHRS and CDR2 YFSETQ. V shed 0 bases and J 1 base; nucleotides not matched to a gene: 2. The CDR3 covers 16 residues. The CDR3 loop is CASSLATSGGQETQYF. Incomplete CDR3 DNA: TGCGCCAGCAGCTTGGCCACTAGCGGGGGCCAAGAGACC.

In regard to this clone: The missing CDR3 end, 3 residues past where the read stops, is filled in from the germline J gene. The gene calls are TRBV2 and TRBJ2-4; 8 nucleotides match TRBD1. Germline V gene data show CDR1 as SNHLY and CDR2 as FYNNEI. The CDR3 consists of 14 residues. Trimming removed 6 bases from V and 7 bases from J; junction bases left unmatched: 8. The chain's CDR3 is CASRRTGFMNIQYF. CDR3 bases read: TGTGCCAGCAGAAGGACAGGGTTCATGAACATT.

Comments on this clone: The read gets to within 3 residues of the CDR3 end, and the germline J gene fills in the rest. The chain is built from TRBV20-1 and TRBJ2-1; 12 positions match TRBD2. The CDR3 runs to 14 residues. J lost 8 bases, V lost 5 bases, and 7 bases had no gene match. CDR1 DFQATT and CDR2 SNEGSKA come from the germline V gene (reference sequence). The CDR3 DNA, read in part, is TGCAGTGCTTCTACTAGCGGGGGGAATGATGAG. As protein: CSASTSGGNDE. In full, the CDR3 is CSASTSGGNDEQFF.

A note on this clone: The read falls 3 residues short of the CDR3 end, and the missing part is taken from the germline J gene. The J gene is TRBJ1-6, the V gene TRBV20-1; 7 bases are a match to TRBD1. Trimming cost V 2 bases and J 0 bases; bases outside gene matches: 1. The germline CDR1 and CDR2 sequences are DFQATT and SNEGSKA (reference sequence). The CDR3 has 15 amino acids. CDR3 region: CSARPGGSYNSPLHF. The DNA read from the CDR3 is TGCAGTGCTAGACCAGGGGGCTCCTATAATTCACCC.